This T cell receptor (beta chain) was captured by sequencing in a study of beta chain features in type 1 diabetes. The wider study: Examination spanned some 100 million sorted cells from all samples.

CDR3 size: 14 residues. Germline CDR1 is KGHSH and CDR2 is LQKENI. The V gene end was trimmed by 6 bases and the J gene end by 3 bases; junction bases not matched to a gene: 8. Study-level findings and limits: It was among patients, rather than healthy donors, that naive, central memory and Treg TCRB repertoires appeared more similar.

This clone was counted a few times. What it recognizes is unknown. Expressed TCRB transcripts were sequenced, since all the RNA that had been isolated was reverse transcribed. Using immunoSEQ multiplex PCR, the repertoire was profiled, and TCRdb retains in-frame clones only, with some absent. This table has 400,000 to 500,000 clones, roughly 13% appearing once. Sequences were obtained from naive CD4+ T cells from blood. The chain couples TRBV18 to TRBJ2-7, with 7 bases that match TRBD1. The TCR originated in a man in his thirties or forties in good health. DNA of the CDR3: TGTGCCAGCTCGCACTCGGGACAGCTCTACGAGCAGTACTTC. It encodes CASSHSGQLYEQYF.